Listed here is a single T cell receptor (beta chain). A read error may account for a junction end that differs from germline. These data originate in a study of glioma-infiltrating T cells. This CDR3 spans 13 amino acids. Germline CDR1 and CDR2: LNHDA and SQIVND (reference sequence). Using RNA template, CDR3s of TCR alpha and beta were amplified with iRepertoire arm-PCR. TCRdb analysed the multiplex PCR reads with MiXCR anew, one entry per CDR3 protein. There are around 190,000 distinct CDR3 sequences in the sample; over 40% occur only once, and roughly 5.2% lies in the top ten. The TCR was taken from a human donor with low-grade glioma or glioblastoma, undergoing nonglioma brain surgery, or in good health (not recorded which). The rearrangement uses TRBV19 and TRBJ1-5, with D perhaps TRBD1 (5 bases). The sequenced material came from glioma tissue, nonneoplastic brain tissue, or PBMCs (not recorded which). The CDR3 coding sequence is TGTGTCAGTAACCCGCGGGGGGATCAGCCCCAGCATTTT. Translating gives CVSNPRGDQPQHF.